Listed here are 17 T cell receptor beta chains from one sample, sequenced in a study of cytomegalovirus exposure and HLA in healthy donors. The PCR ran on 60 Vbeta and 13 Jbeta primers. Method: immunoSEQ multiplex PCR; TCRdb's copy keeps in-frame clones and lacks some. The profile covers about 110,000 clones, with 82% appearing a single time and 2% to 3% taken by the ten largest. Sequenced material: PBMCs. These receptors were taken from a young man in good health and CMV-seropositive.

The CDR3 region is CASSVQGRSNQPQHF. DNA for the CDR3: TGTGCCAGCAGCGTACAGGGTAGGAGCAATCAGCCCCAGCATTTT. V gene TRBV2 combines with J gene TRBJ1-5; possible D gene TRBD1, 6 bases. CDR1 and CDR2 from the germline V gene are SNHLY and FYNNEI. The length of the CDR3 is 15 residues. With 6 bases removed from V and 1 base from J, the gap between germline ends came to 13 bases.

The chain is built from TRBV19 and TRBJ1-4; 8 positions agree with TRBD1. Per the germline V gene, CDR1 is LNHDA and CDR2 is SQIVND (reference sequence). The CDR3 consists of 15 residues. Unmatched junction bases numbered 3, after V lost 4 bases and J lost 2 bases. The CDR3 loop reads CASSKQGATNEKLFF. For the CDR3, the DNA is TGTGCCAGTAGTAAGCAGGGGGCCACTAATGAAAAACTGTTTTTT.

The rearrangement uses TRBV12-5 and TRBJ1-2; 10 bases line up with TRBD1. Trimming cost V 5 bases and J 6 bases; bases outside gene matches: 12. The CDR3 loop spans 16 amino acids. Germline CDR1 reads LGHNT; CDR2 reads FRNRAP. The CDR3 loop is CASGPSRDRGLDGYTF. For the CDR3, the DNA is TGTGCTAGTGGTCCGTCCCGGGACAGGGGTTTGGATGGCTACACCTTC.

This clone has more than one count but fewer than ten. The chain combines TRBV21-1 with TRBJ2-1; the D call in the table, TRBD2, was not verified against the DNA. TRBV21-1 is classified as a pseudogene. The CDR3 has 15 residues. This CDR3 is CASGGGALSYNEQFF. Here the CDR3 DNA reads TGTGCCAGCGGTGGGGGGGCGCTGTCCTACAATGAGCAGTTCTTC.

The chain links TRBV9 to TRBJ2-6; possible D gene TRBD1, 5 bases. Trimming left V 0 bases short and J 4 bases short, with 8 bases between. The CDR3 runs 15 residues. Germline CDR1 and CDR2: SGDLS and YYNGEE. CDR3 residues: CASSVGGAGANVLTF. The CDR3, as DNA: TGTGCCAGCAGCGTAGGTGGGGCCGGGGCCAACGTCCTGACTTTC.

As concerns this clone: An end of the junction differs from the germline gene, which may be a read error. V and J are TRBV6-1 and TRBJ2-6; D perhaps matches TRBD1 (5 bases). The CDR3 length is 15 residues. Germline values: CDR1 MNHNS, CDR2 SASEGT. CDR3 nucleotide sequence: TGTGCCAGCAAACCCGGGCTGGCTGGGGCCAACGGCCTGACTTTC. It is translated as CASKPGLAGANGLTF.

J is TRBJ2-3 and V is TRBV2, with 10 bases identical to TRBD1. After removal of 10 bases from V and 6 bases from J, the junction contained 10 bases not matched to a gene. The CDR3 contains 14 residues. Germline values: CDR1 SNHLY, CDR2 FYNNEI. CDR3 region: CATPPGQGLDTQYF. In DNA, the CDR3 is TGTGCCACCCCGCCGGGACAGGGGTTGGATACGCAGTATTTT.

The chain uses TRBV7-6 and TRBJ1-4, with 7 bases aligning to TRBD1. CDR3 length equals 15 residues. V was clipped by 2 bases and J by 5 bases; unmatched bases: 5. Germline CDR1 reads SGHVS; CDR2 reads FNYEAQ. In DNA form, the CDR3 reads TGTGCCAGCAGCTTACTTCACAGGGGCAATGAAAAACTGTTTTTT. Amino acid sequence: CASSLLHRGNEKLFF.

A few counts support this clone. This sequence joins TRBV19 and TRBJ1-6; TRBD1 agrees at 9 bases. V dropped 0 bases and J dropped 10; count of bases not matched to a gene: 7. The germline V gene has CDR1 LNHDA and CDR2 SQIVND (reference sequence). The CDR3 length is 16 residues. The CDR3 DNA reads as TGTGCCAGTAGTATAGATGGGACAGGGAGTAAGTCACCCCTCCACTTT. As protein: CASSIDGTGSKSPLHF.

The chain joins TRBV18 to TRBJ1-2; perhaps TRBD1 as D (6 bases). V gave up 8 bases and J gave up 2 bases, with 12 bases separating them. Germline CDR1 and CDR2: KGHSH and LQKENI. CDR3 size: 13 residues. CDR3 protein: CASTPGDNYGYTF. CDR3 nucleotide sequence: TGTGCCAGCACCCCAGGGGACAACTATGGCTACACCTTC.

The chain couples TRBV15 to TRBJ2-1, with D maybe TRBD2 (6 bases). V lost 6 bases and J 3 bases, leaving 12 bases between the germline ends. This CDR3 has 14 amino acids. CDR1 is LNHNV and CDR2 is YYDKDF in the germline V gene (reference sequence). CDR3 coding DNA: TGTGCCACCAGTGGCGGGGTGAACTACAATGAGCAGTTCTTC. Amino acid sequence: CATSGGVNYNEQFF.

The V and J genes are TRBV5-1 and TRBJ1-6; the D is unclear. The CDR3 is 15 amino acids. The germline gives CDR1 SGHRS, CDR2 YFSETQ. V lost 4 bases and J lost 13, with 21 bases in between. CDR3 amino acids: CASSPESVQNRPLHF. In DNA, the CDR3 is TGCGCCAGCAGCCCCGAATCAGTGCAGAATCGCCCCCTCCACTTT.

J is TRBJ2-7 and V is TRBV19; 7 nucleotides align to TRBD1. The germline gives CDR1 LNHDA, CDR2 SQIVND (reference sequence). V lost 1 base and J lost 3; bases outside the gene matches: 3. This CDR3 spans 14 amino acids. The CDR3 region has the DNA TGTGCCAGTAGTATAGGGCGACAGGGCTACGAGCAGTACTTC. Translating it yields CASSIGRQGYEQYF. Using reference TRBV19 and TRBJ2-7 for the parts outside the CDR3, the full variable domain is DGGITQSPKYLFRKEGQNVTLSCEQNLNHDAMYWYRQDPGQGLRLIYYSQIVNDFQKGDIAEGYSVSREKKESFPLTVTSAQKNPTAFYLCASSIGRQGYEQYFGPGTRLTVT.

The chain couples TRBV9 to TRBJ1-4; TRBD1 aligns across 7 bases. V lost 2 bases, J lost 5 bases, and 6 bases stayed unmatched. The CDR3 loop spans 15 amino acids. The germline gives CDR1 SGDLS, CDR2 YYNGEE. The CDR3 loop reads CASSVSGTENEKLFF. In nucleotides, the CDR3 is TGTGCCAGCAGCGTCTCGGGGACAGAGAATGAAAAACTGTTTTTT. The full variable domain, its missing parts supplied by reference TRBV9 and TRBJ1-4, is DSGVTQTPKHLITATGQRVTLRCSPRSGDLSVYWYQQSLDQGLQFLIQYYNGEERAKGNILERFSAQQFPDLHSELNLSSLELGDSALYFCASSVSGTENEKLFFGSGTQLSVL.

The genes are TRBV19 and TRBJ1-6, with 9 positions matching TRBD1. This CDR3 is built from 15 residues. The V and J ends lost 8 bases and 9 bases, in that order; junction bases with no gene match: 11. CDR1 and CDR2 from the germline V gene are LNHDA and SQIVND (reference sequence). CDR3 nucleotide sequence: TGTGCCAGTCTCCCTGGACAGGGGATCAGTTCACCCCTCCACTTT. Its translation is CASLPGQGISSPLHF.

The DNA of the CDR3 is TGTGCCTGGAGTACAAATGAGCAGTTCTTC. Its translation is CAWSTNEQFF. The V and J genes are TRBV30 and TRBJ2-1; D is uncertain. Germline loops: CDR1 GTSNPN, CDR2 SVGIG (reference sequence). There are 10 residues in the CDR3. Trimming left V 2 bases short and J 7 bases short, with 3 bases between.

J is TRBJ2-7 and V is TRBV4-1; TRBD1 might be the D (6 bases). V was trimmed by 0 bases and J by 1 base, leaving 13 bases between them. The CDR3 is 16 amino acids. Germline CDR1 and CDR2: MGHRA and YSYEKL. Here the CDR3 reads CASSQDYDRRSYEQYF. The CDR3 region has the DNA TGCGCCAGCAGCCAAGATTATGACAGGAGGTCCTACGAGCAGTACTTC.